A single sample gave rise to the 20 T cell receptor beta chains below, sequenced in a study of Ad26.COV2.S vaccination and SARS-CoV-2 variants. Libraries were prepared by immunoSEQ multiplex PCR; TCRdb keeps only in-frame clonotypes and omits some of them. The table lists over 85,000 clones, approximately 81% of them singletons. The sequences come from peripheral blood, collected after recovery from COVID-19. The receptors stem from a human donor who had recovered from COVID-19.

This chain joins TRBV18 and TRBJ2-1, with 8 bases aligning to TRBD2. The junction had 14 bases not matched to a gene; V was cut back by 8 bases and J by 5 bases. Germline V gene lookup returns CDR1 KGHSH and CDR2 LQKENI. The CDR3 is 16 amino acids. The CDR3 DNA sequence: TGTGCCAGCGCGGCCCCCTGGGCGGGAGGCGACAATGAGCAGTTCTTC. This codes for CASAAPWAGGDNEQFF. Drawing the rest from reference TRBV18 and TRBJ2-1, the complete variable domain is NAGVMQNPRHLVRRRGQEARLRCSPMKGHSHVYWYRQLPEEGLKFMVYLQKENIIDESGMPKERFSAEFPKEGPSILRIQQVVRGDSAAYFCASAAPWAGGDNEQFFGPGTRLTVL.

The chain links TRBV5-6 to TRBJ2-1; D gene ambiguous. The CDR3 spans 13 residues. Deletions cut 1 base from V and 8 bases from J, with 10 bases between. The germline gives CDR1 SGHDT, CDR2 YYEEEE. This CDR3 is CASSLITLDEQFF. The CDR3 DNA reads as TGTGCCAGCAGCTTGATTACGCTCGATGAGCAGTTCTTC.

This chain links TRBV24-1 with TRBJ2-2; D possibly uses TRBD1 or TRBD2 (5 bases each). The CDR3 is made up of 13 amino acids. V was trimmed by 4 bases and J by 6 bases, leaving 8 bases between them. The germline CDR1 and CDR2 sequences are KGHDR and SFDVKD. The CDR3 reads CATSEGVAGELFF. The CDR3 DNA reads TGTGCCACCAGTGAGGGGGTCGCCGGGGAGCTGTTTTTT.

This clone has only one observation. The CDR3 DNA is TGTGCCAGCAGCCCCCCCCACGCAGATACGCAGTATTTT. This gives the protein CASSPPHADTQYF. The chain uses TRBV7-2 and TRBJ2-3; no reliable D call. V lost 5 bases to trimming and J lost 4 bases, with 10 bases between them. Germline CDR1 is SGHTA and CDR2 is FQGNSA. This CDR3 has 13 residues.

The chain is built from TRBV27 and TRBJ1-2, with unresolved D. Between the trimmed V and J ends, which lost 2 bases and 4 bases, there was a span of 14 bases. The CDR3 runs 15 residues. Germline V gives CDR1 MNHEY, CDR2 SMNVEV (reference sequence). CDR3 nucleotides: TGTGCCAGCAGTTTAGGTTCCAGTACTATCTATGGCTACACCTTC. Residues: CASSLGSSTIYGYTF.

The chain joins TRBV7-3 to TRBJ2-5; either TRBD1 or TRBD2 may supply D (5 bases each). Trimming shortened V by 5 bases and J by 5 bases, and 18 bases separated the two germline ends. Germline V gene sequence: CDR1 SGHTA, CDR2 FQGTGA. The CDR3 extends over 15 amino acids. The CDR3 coding sequence is TGTGCCAGCAGCCTTAACGTCGGGGCGGGCGAGACCCAGTACTTC. Amino acids: CASSLNVGAGETQYF.

The gene calls are TRBV11-3 and TRBJ2-4; D could derive from TRBD1 or TRBD2 (5 bases each). The CDR3 sequence is 15 residues long. Germline values: CDR1 SGHNT, CDR2 YENEEA. The ends were cut back, 2 bases at V and 6 bases at J, with 14 bases in the middle. The CDR3 DNA follows: TGTGCCAGCAGCTTAATGGGGGATGCGGGAAACATTCAGTACTTC. Its protein is CASSLMGDAGNIQYF. Combining the CDR3 with reference TRBV11-3 and TRBJ2-4 gives the whole variable domain EAGVVQSPRYKIIEKKQPVAFWCNPISGHNTLYWYLQNLGQGPELLIRYENEEAVDDSQLPKDRFSAERLKGVDSTLKIQPAELGDSAVYLCASSLMGDAGNIQYFGAGTRLSVL.

The chain carries TRBV11-2 and TRBJ2-1, with D possibly being TRBD2 (5 bases). With 2 bases removed from V and 10 bases from J, the gap between germline ends came to 6 bases. The germline gives CDR1 SGHAT, CDR2 FQNNGV. There are 11 residues in the CDR3. CDR3 sequence (DNA): TGTGCCAGCAGCTTACGGAGGGAGCAGTTCTTC. Translating gives CASSLRREQFF.

This clone has more than one count but fewer than ten. The V gene is TRBV6-5, the J gene TRBJ2-1; TRBD2 matches 8 bases. Germline V gene lookup returns CDR1 MNHEY and CDR2 SVGAGI. J gave up 9 bases and V 5 bases, and 6 bases lay outside the gene matches. The CDR3 covers 13 residues. The CDR3 bases are TGTGCCAGCAGTCCCGGGACTAGGGCTGAGCAGTTCTTC. Protein product: CASSPGTRAEQFF.

J is TRBJ1-6 and V is TRBV2; 7 nucleotides align to TRBD1. The junction had 7 bases not matched to a gene; V was cut back by 4 bases and J by 10 bases. The germline V gene has CDR1 SNHLY and CDR2 FYNNEI. The CDR3 covers 14 residues. The chain's CDR3 is CASSGAGGGSPLHF. DNA for the CDR3: TGTGCCAGCAGTGGGGCAGGGGGTGGGTCACCCCTCCACTTT.

V gene TRBV19 combines with J gene TRBJ2-5; D unclear. Germline V gene lookup returns CDR1 LNHDA and CDR2 SQIVND (reference sequence). The length of the CDR3 is 13 residues. Trimming shortened V by 5 bases and J by 5 bases, and 12 bases separated the two germline ends. The CDR3 here is CASSPRPWETQYF. DNA of the CDR3: TGTGCCAGTAGTCCAAGGCCCTGGGAGACCCAGTACTTC.

The chain is built from TRBV5-4 and TRBJ1-2; TRBD1 matches 9 bases. CDR1 is SGHNT, CDR2 YYREEE, per germline (reference sequence). The length of the CDR3 is 13 residues. Losses at the gene ends were 3 bases for V and 6 bases for J; bases not matched to a gene: 3. CDR3 sequence (DNA): TGTGCCAGCAGCTGGGACAGGGAGGATGGCTACACCTTC. Translating gives CASSWDREDGYTF.

The rearrangement joins TRBV11-3 to TRBJ1-6, with 8 bases lining up with TRBD1. The CDR3 length is 14 residues. V dropped 5 bases and J dropped 5; count of bases not matched to a gene: 2. Germline lookup yields CDR1 SGHNT and CDR2 YENEEA. CDR3 coding DNA: TGTGCCAGCAGCCAGGACAGGGATAATTCACCCCTCCACTTT. Protein: CASSQDRDNSPLHF.

The chain employs TRBV7-2 and TRBJ2-2; no clear D. The CDR3 runs 13 residues. Between the trimmed V and J ends, which lost 1 base and 6 bases, there was a span of 6 bases. CDR1 is SGHTA and CDR2 is FQGNSA in the germline V gene. This CDR3 reads CASSLEVPGELFF. DNA of the CDR3: TGTGCCAGCAGCTTAGAGGTTCCCGGGGAGCTGTTTTTT.

This clone turned up a few times. The gene calls are TRBV19 and TRBJ1-5; 10 positions agree with TRBD1. Per germline, CDR1 LNHDA and CDR2 SQIVND (reference sequence). This CDR3 has 17 residues. The V and J ends lost 3 bases and 7 bases, in that order; junction bases with no gene match: 12. The CDR3 sequence: CASSMGNRGTGVQPQHF. The CDR3 nucleotides read TGTGCCAGTAGTATGGGGAACCGGGGGACAGGGGTGCAGCCCCAGCATTTT.

This sequence joins TRBV4-3 and TRBJ2-1, with 9 bases identical to TRBD1. The CDR3 has 19 amino acids. Trimming took 5 bases from V and 7 from J; bases not matched to a gene: 21. Germline V lookup: CDR1 LGHNA, CDR2 YSLEER. The CDR3 spells CASSTSALSRTGEENEQFF. The CDR3 DNA sequence: TGCGCCAGCAGCACCTCGGCGCTTTCTAGGACAGGGGAGGAAAATGAGCAGTTCTTC.

The chain uses TRBV18 and TRBJ2-7; TRBD2 might be the D (7 bases). The V end was cut by 6 bases, the J end by 4 bases, with 22 bases between. This CDR3 is 16 amino acids long. Germline V CDR1 and CDR2: KGHSH, LQKENI. The CDR3 protein is CASSPAGATTTYEQYF. The CDR3 bases are TGTGCCAGCTCGCCCGCGGGGGCGACTACAACGTACGAGCAGTACTTC.

The rearrangement joins TRBV10-3 to TRBJ1-2; D is undetermined. Germline V gene sequence: CDR1 ENHRY, CDR2 SYGVKD. This CDR3 has 13 residues. Trimming removed 7 bases from V and 6 bases from J, with 15 bases in between. CDR3 nucleotide sequence: TGTGCCATCAAGCCCCAGGTTACAGATGGCTACACCTTC. Translation gives CAIKPQVTDGYTF.

The gene calls are TRBV5-1 and TRBJ1-5, with D tentatively TRBD1 (5 bases). Per germline, CDR1 SGHRS and CDR2 YFSETQ. V lost 1 base, J lost 0 bases, and 11 bases lay in between. This CDR3 is 16 amino acids long. Here the CDR3 reads CASSLSGWDSNQPQHF. CDR3 sequence (DNA): TGCGCCAGCAGCTTGTCAGGGTGGGATAGCAATCAGCCCCAGCATTTT.

CDR3 DNA: TGTGCCATTACCCGGGACTCAACCACAGATACGCAGTATTTT. Translated, it gives CAITRDSTTDTQYF. The gene calls are TRBV10-3 and TRBJ2-3, with D perhaps matching TRBD2 (6 bases). The germline V and J ends were trimmed by 9 bases and 2 bases, with 15 bases remaining between them. Germline-derived CDR1 and CDR2 are ENHRY and SYGVKD. The CDR3 runs to 14 residues.